This T cell receptor beta chain was captured by sequencing in a study of cytotoxic CD8 clonotypes in ibrutinib-treated CLL (dated by TCRdb to about 2021). With regard to the full study: The cohort was composed of 11 relapsed/refractory and fewer than 16 treatment-naive patients; IGHV unmutated status was identified in some 17 patients. Partial responses were observed in about 25 patients and complete responses in 2; after a median follow-up of 68 months, remission was maintained in around 14 patients and progression was observed in about twelve. Response samples were taken after a median of 12 months on treatment, ranging from roughly 6 to 36 months. Samples averaged approximately 260,000 productive templates and just under 95,000 productive rearrangements. Of the approximately 91 people in the trial, approximately 24 had longitudinal samples available. Cryopreserved peripheral blood mononuclear cells were obtained before treatment, at response, and at either sustained remission or disease progression. Every remission and progressive disease sample was obtained while ibrutinib was still being received by the patients.

Of note for this clone: Its antigen is still unknown. Within one base of it there is no much larger clone, and no base qualities were kept.

The CDR3 runs 15 amino acids, cysteine and phenylalanine included. The read is trimmed to its CDR3 DNA, 45 bases read in frame from base 1. Looking up the germline V gene (reference sequence) yields CDR1 LNHDA and CDR2 SQIVND. For this chain, trimming is 8 bases at the V end and 1 base at the J end, and the number of junction bases without a gene match is 8. Each clonotype received, on average, about 10x coverage in deep resolution sequencing performed on a MiSeq, where the target depth lay between 1 in 1 million and 1 in 200,000 T cells. The immunoSEQ hsTCRB Kit was used to generate TCR beta libraries. Under the source paper's analysis protocol: Data were analyzed with ImmunoSEQ Data Assistant and ImmunoSEQ Analyzer, with V, D and J genes assigned per IMGT definitions. Clonality, with values ranging from 0 to 1, was calculated as one minus the normalized Shannon entropy of productive rearrangement frequencies. Only overrepresented clonotypes making up at least 0.05% of each patient's repertoire were included in the public clonotype analysis. About twelve repertoires from age-matched healthy donors, obtained from immuneACCESS, served as clonality controls. TCRdb holds this immuneACCESS table with in-frame rearrangements only. Some clones are missing; in checked studies, unresolved V genes explain under half, and the rest has no known cause. D and trimming were read from the DNA, whereas the V and J calls and clone size are those reported in that table. In all, the sample holds a few hundred thousand clones, and 70% of those were seen once. The ten largest account for 15% of the sample.

The sample's time point label, decoded: roughly 25 months on ibrutinib. Roughly 2 micrograms of genomic DNA were extracted from cryopreserved PBMCs for TCR beta library preparation. Longitudinal blood samples from CLL patients on ibrutinib monotherapy were analyzed using high-throughput TCR beta sequencing. Patients were enrolled in a phase 2 open-label single-center ibrutinib monotherapy trial. Study-level results and caveats: At ibrutinib response clonality went up, during sustained remission it held steady, and at progression it dropped back toward baseline. Sustained-remission and progressing patients did not have matched sampling times, and lymph node repertoires were not examined. At baseline, clonality was higher than in age-matched healthy donors and showed a strong correlation with circulating CD8+ T-cell counts. Public clonotypes were rare and either contracted or stayed stable during treatment, and the rise in clonality at ibrutinib response reflected the expansion of private clonotypes.

The rearranged chain carries TRBV19 and TRBJ2-3; TRBD1 agrees with 8 junctional bases. The source is a human donor with chronic lymphocytic leukemia. Source: PBMCs, taken after 24 months of ibrutinib treatment. Read as DNA, the sequence is TGTGCCAGTGGAACGACAGGGGCTCGCACAGATACGCAGTATTTT. Its translation reads: CASGTTGARTDTQYF.